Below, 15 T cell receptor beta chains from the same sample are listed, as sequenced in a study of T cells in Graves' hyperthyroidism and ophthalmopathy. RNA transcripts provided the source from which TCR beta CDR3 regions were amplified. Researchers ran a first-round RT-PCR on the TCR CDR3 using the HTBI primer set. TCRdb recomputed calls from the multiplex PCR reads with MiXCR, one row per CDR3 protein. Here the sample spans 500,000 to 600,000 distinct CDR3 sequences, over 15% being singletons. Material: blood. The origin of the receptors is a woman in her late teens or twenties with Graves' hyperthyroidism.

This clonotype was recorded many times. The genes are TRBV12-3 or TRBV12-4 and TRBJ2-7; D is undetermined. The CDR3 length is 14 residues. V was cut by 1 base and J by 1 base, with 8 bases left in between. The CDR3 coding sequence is TGTGCCAGCAGTTTAGGGACGTTGTCCTACGAGCAGTACTTC. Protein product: CASSLGTLSYEQYF.

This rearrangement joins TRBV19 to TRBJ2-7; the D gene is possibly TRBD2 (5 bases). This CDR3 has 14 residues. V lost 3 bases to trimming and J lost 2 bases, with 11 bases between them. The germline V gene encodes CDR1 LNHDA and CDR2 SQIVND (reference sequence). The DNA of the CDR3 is TGTGCCAGTAGTATCGGGTTGGAGGCCTACGAGCAGTACTTC. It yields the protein CASSIGLEAYEQYF. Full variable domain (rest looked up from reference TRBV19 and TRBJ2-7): DGGITQSPKYLFRKEGQNVTLSCEQNLNHDAMYWYRQDPGQGLRLIYYSQIVNDFQKGDIAEGYSVSREKKESFPLTVTSAQKNPTAFYLCASSIGLEAYEQYFGPGTRLTVT.

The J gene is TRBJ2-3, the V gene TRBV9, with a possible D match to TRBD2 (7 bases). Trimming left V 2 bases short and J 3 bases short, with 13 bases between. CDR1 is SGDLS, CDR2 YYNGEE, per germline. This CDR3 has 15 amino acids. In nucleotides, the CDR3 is TGTGCCAGCAGCGTGGGGGGGGCCGGGACAGATACGCAGTATTTT. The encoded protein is CASSVGGAGTDTQYF.

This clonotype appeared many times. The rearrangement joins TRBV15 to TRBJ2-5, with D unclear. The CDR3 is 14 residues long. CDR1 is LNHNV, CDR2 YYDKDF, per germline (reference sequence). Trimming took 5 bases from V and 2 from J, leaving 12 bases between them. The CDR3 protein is CATSPRGGQETQYF. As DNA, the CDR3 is TGTGCCACCAGCCCCCGCGGTGGTCAAGAGACCCAGTACTTC.

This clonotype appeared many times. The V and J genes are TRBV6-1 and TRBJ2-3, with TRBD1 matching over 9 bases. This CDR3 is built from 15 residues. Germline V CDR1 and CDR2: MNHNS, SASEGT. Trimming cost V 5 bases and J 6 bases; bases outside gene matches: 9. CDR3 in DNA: TGTGCCAGCAGTTTACAGGGGGCATTCTCCGATACGCAGTATTTT. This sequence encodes CASSLQGAFSDTQYF.

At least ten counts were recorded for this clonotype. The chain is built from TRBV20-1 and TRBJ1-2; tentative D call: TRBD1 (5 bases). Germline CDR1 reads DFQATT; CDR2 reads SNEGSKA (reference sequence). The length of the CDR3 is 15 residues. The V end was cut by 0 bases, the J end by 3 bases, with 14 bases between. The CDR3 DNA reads TGCAGTGCTAGAGATCACGGGGCACAAGACTATGGCTACACCTTC. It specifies CSARDHGAQDYGYTF.

CDR3 DNA: TGCAGTGCTAGATACCCGGTAGAAATGTACGAGCAGTACTTC. This sequence encodes CSARYPVEMYEQYF. V gene TRBV20-1 combines with J gene TRBJ2-7; the D is unclear. There are 14 residues in the CDR3. Trimming left V 2 bases short and J 4 bases short, with 15 bases between. The germline V gene has CDR1 DFQATT and CDR2 SNEGSKA (reference sequence).

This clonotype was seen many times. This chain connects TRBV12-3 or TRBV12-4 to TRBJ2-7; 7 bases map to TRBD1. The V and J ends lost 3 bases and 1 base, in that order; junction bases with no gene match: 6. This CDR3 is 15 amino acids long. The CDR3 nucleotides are TGTGCCAGCAGTTTCGGCGCAGGGGGATCCTACGAGCAGTACTTC. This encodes CASSFGAGGSYEQYF.

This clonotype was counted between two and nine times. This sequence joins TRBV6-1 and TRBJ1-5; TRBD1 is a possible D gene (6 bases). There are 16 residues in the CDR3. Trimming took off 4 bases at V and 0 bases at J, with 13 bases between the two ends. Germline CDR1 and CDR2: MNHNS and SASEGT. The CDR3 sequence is CASSGWTDYSNQPQHF. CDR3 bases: TGTGCCAGCAGTGGCTGGACAGACTATAGCAATCAGCCCCAGCATTTT.

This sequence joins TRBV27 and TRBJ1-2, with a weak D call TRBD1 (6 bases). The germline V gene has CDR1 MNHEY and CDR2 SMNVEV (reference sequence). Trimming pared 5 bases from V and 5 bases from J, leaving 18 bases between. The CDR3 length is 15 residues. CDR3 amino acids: CASSASGGAGYGYTF. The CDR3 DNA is TGTGCCAGCAGTGCCTCCGGGGGCGCGGGGTATGGCTACACCTTC.

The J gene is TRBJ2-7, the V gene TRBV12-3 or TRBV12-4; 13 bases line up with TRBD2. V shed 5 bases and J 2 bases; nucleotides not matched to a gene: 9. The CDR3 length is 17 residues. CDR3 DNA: TGTGCCAGCAGTATTGGGACTAGCGGGGAAGTGGCCTACGAGCAGTACTTC. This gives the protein CASSIGTSGEVAYEQYF.

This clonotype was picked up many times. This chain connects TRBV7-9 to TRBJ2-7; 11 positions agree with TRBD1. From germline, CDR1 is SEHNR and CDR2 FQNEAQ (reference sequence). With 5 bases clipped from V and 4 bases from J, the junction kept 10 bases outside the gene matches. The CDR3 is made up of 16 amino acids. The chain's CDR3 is CASSQGQGASRYEQYF. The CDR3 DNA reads TGTGCCAGCAGCCAAGGACAGGGGGCGAGTAGGTACGAGCAGTACTTC.

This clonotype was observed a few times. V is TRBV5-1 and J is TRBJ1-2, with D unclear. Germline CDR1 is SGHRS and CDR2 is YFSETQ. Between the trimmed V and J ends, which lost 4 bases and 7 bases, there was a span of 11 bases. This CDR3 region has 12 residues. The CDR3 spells CASSPWEGGYTF. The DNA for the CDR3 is TGCGCCAGCAGCCCGTGGGAGGGTGGCTACACCTTC.

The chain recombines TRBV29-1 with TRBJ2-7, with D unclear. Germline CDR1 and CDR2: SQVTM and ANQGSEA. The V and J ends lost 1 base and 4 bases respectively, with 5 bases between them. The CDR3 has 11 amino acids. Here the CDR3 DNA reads TGCAGCGTTGAAGTGGAGTACGAGCAGTACTTC. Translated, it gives CSVEVEYEQYF.

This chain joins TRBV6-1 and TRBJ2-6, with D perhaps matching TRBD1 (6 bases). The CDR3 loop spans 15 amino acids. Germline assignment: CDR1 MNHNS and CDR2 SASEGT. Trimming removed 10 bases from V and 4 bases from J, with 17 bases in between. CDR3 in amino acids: CATHKQGTGANVLTF. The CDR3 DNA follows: TGTGCCACCCATAAACAGGGAACCGGGGCCAACGTCCTGACTTTC.